The 26 T cell receptor beta chains presented below share a single source sample, sequenced in a study of T cell changes during pregnancy in multiple sclerosis. Profiling relied on immunoSEQ multiplex PCR, and the TCRdb table lists in-frame clones only, not all of them. The sample records tens of thousands of clones, more than 75% being singletons. The source material was CD4+ T cells from peripheral blood mononuclear cells, sampled in the second trimester of pregnancy. The source is a female donor in good health, enrolled as a control in a pregnancy study.

V and J are TRBV19 and TRBJ1-1; D remains ambiguous. The CDR3 contains 14 residues. V was clipped by 1 base and J by 1 base, with 7 bases between them. Per germline, CDR1 LNHDA and CDR2 SQIVND (reference sequence). CDR3 sequence reads: CASSIGAGNTEAFF. In nucleotides, the CDR3 is TGTGCCAGTAGTATAGGGGCAGGGAACACTGAAGCTTTCTTT.

In nucleotides, the CDR3 is TGTGCCAGCAGCAGCCGGGACAGGGGGCTCTACACCTTC. Protein: CASSSRDRGLYTF. This chain joins TRBV7-9 and TRBJ1-2, with TRBD1 identical over 12 bases. Looked up from germline, CDR1 is SEHNR and CDR2 is FQNEAQ (reference sequence). The CDR3 spans 13 residues. V shed 5 bases and J 10 bases; nucleotides not matched to a gene: 5.

CDR3 amino acids: CASSLSGGNTEAFF. Written as DNA, the CDR3 is TGTGCCAGCAGCTTATCGGGGGGGAACACTGAAGCTTTCTTT. This chain joins TRBV7-8 and TRBJ1-1; the D gene is possibly TRBD1 (5 bases). The ends were cut back, 2 bases at V and 1 base at J, with 8 bases in the middle. The CDR3 has 14 amino acids. Germline CDR1 is SGHVS and CDR2 is FQNEAQ.

This rearrangement joins TRBV2 to TRBJ1-1; D uncertain. Between the trimmed V and J ends, which lost 1 base and 0 bases, there was a span of 6 bases. Germline V gene data show CDR1 as SNHLY and CDR2 as FYNNEI. This CDR3 is built from 14 residues. Here the CDR3 DNA reads TGTGCCAGCAGTGAAGTGGGCCTGAACACTGAAGCTTTCTTT. Its translation is CASSEVGLNTEAFF. The full variable domain, with the rest looked up from reference TRBV2 and TRBJ1-1, is EPEVTQTPSHQVTQMGQEVILRCVPISNHLYFYWYRQILGQKVEFLVSFYNNEISEKSEIFDDQFSVERPDGSNFTLKIRSTKLEDSAMYFCASSEVGLNTEAFFGQGTRLTVV.

The table lists this clone with a count of one. The chain links TRBV15 to TRBJ2-7; D is unclear. CDR3 length equals 14 residues. Per germline, CDR1 LNHNV and CDR2 YYDKDF (reference sequence). Deletions cut 0 bases from V and 4 bases from J, with 10 bases between. CDR3 sequence (DNA): TGTGCCACCAGCAGAGAATATACGGGTTACGAGCAGTACTTC. Its translation is CATSREYTGYEQYF.

V and J are TRBV11-1 and TRBJ1-4; perhaps TRBD1 as D (5 bases). Germline V gene sequence: CDR1 SGHAT, CDR2 FQDESV (reference sequence). CDR3 size: 14 residues. V shed 5 bases and J shed 4 bases, with 11 bases lying between them. The CDR3 is CASSTGTHNEKLFF. The CDR3, as DNA: TGTGCCAGCAGCACTGGGACTCATAATGAAAAACTGTTTTTT.

The chain links TRBV9 to TRBJ1-4, with a tentative D call TRBD1 (5 bases). The V gene's germline CDR1 is SGDLS and CDR2 YYNGEE. Trimming left V 4 bases short and J 3 bases short, with 19 bases between. The CDR3 has 17 residues. DNA of the CDR3: TGTGCCAGCAGCCCCCGCGTTGCCGGGGGGGCTAATGAAAAACTGTTTTTT. Protein product: CASSPRVAGGANEKLFF.

This clone was observed a single time. The gene calls are TRBV28 and TRBJ2-5; 7 bases align to TRBD2. Germline assignment: CDR1 MDHEN and CDR2 SYDVKM. The CDR3 length is 13 residues. After removal of 8 bases from V and 2 bases from J, the junction contained 5 bases not matched to a gene. The CDR3 DNA reads as TGTGCCAGCGGAGTGGGGGGGCAAGAGACCCAGTACTTC. Its translation is CASGVGGQETQYF. Combining the CDR3 with reference TRBV28 and TRBJ2-5 gives the whole variable domain DVKVTQSSRYLVKRTGEKVFLECVQDMDHENMFWYRQDPGLGLRLIYFSYDVKMKEKGDIPEGYSVSREKKERFSLILESASTNQTSMYLCASGVGGQETQYFGPGTRLLVL.

This chain connects TRBV7-9 to TRBJ1-2; D perhaps matches TRBD1 (6 bases). The CDR3 extends over 15 amino acids. The germline gives CDR1 SEHNR, CDR2 FQNEAQ (reference sequence). V was clipped by 7 bases and J by 0 bases, with 15 bases between them. As DNA, the CDR3 is TGTGCCAGCACCCCGAGGGGGGGGGCTAACTATGGCTACACCTTC. Its translation: CASTPRGGANYGYTF.

The chain links TRBV12-5 to TRBJ1-2; D may be TRBD1 (5 bases). The V and J ends lost 1 base and 7 bases respectively, with 10 bases between them. This CDR3 region has 13 residues. In germline, CDR1 is LGHNT, CDR2 FRNRAP. CDR3 sequence reads: CASGLDRRAGYTF. In DNA, the CDR3 is TGTGCTAGTGGTTTGGACCGCAGGGCTGGCTACACCTTC.

The rearrangement links TRBV15 to TRBJ2-7, with 8 bases aligning to TRBD2. This CDR3 contains 16 residues. With V trimmed by 1 base and J by 2 bases, 7 bases remained unmatched. Germline CDR1 is LNHNV and CDR2 is YYDKDF (reference sequence). CDR3 region: CATSRGAGGETYEQYF. Here the CDR3 DNA reads TGTGCCACCAGCAGAGGGGCGGGGGGCGAAACCTACGAGCAGTACTTC.

V and J are TRBV29-1 and TRBJ2-5, with D possibly matching TRBD2 (6 bases). Germline lookup yields CDR1 SQVTM and CDR2 ANQGSEA. The germline V and J ends were trimmed by 6 bases and 2 bases, with 13 bases remaining between them. The CDR3 runs 13 residues. The CDR3 coding sequence is TGCAGCGTCCCCCTAGCGCCTCAAGAGACCCAGTACTTC. Translated, it gives CSVPLAPQETQYF.

The genes are TRBV4-2 and TRBJ1-1; TRBD1 might be the D (5 bases). The CDR3 extends over 15 amino acids. Germline V gene data show CDR1 as LGHNA and CDR2 as YNFKEQ. Trimming shortened V by 1 base and J by 4 bases, and 13 bases separated the two germline ends. CDR3 region: CASSQVSGKGTEAFF. The CDR3 DNA is TGTGCCAGCAGCCAAGTATCAGGGAAGGGCACTGAAGCTTTCTTT.

V usage is TRBV4-1 and J usage is TRBJ2-4; 11 positions agree with TRBD2. This CDR3 is built from 18 residues. The V gene's germline CDR1 is MGHRA and CDR2 YSYEKL. With V trimmed by 4 bases and J by 0 bases, 8 bases remained unmatched. DNA of the CDR3: TGCGCCAGCAGCCCGGGACTAGCGGAAGGTCTAGCCAAAAACATTCAGTACTTC. Its translation is CASSPGLAEGLAKNIQYF.

This clone was observed a single time. The chain has TRBV5-1 and TRBJ1-4; TRBD1 might be the D (5 bases). V gave up 0 bases and J gave up 4 bases, with 10 bases separating them. The CDR3 runs to 15 residues. Germline assignment: CDR1 SGHRS and CDR2 YFSETQ. The CDR3 loop reads CASSLARGLNEKLFF. The CDR3, as DNA: TGCGCCAGCAGCTTGGCTAGGGGCCTTAATGAAAAACTGTTTTTT.

The J gene is TRBJ1-5, the V gene TRBV7-9, with a tentative D call TRBD1 (6 bases). The CDR3 has 16 amino acids. Deletions cut 1 base from V and 5 bases from J, with 15 bases between. Germline V gene lookup returns CDR1 SEHNR and CDR2 FQNEAQ (reference sequence). CDR3 coding DNA: TGTGCCAGCAGCTTAGACGGGTGGGCAGGGGATCAGCCCCAGCATTTT. It specifies CASSLDGWAGDQPQHF. The complete variable domain, with remaining parts taken from reference TRBV7-9 and TRBJ1-5, reads DTGVSQNPRHKITKRGQNVTFRCDPISEHNRLYWYRQTLGQGPEFLTYFQNEAQLEKSRLLSDRFSAERPKGSFSTLEIQRTEQGDSAMYLCASSLDGWAGDQPQHFGDGTRLSIL.

V gene TRBV6-6 combines with J gene TRBJ2-4; D perhaps matches TRBD2 (5 bases). Trimming took 6 bases from V and 0 from J, leaving 9 bases between them. The CDR3 has 14 residues. The V gene's germline CDR1 is MNHNY and CDR2 SVGAGI (reference sequence). The CDR3 DNA follows: TGTGCCAGCAGCCCGGACTTAGCCAAAAACATTCAGTACTTC. Protein product: CASSPDLAKNIQYF.

The rearrangement links TRBV14 to TRBJ2-7; possibly TRBD2 for D (5 bases). V shed 0 bases and J shed 7 bases, with 7 bases lying between them. CDR1 and CDR2 (germline): SGHDN, FVKESK. CDR3 length equals 12 residues. DNA of the CDR3: TGTGCCAGCAGCCAAGATTCGGGAGAGCAGTACTTC. This gives the protein CASSQDSGEQYF.

V gene TRBV7-2 combines with J gene TRBJ1-1; possible D gene TRBD1, 6 bases. Germline V gene lookup returns CDR1 SGHTA and CDR2 FQGNSA. The V end lost 3 bases, the J end lost 5 bases, and 10 bases lay between the germline ends. The length of the CDR3 is 13 residues. CDR3 nucleotides: TGTGCCAGCAGCTTGATCCAGGGGACTGAAGCTTTCTTT. Its translation is CASSLIQGTEAFF.

The DNA for the CDR3 is TGTGCCAGCAGGATCACAGGTGGGAGGGAAAAACTGTTTTTT. It specifies CASRITGGREKLFF. The chain employs TRBV27 and TRBJ1-4; D is perhaps TRBD1 (5 bases). The germline CDR1 and CDR2 sequences are MNHEY and SMNVEV (reference sequence). The ends were cut back, 6 bases at V and 8 bases at J, with 16 bases in the middle. CDR3 length: 14 amino acids.

This chain uses TRBV19 with TRBJ1-1, with D tentatively TRBD1 (5 bases). CDR3 size: 16 residues. The V gene's germline CDR1 is LNHDA and CDR2 SQIVND (reference sequence). The V end lost 0 bases, the J end lost 1 base, and 12 bases lay between the germline ends. Written as DNA, the CDR3 is TGTGCCAGTAGTATAGATCGGGGACTCAGGAACACTGAAGCTTTCTTT. Translated, it gives CASSIDRGLRNTEAFF.

The chain couples TRBV7-9 to TRBJ2-4, with a tentative D call TRBD1 (6 bases). Germline V gene sequence: CDR1 SEHNR, CDR2 FQNEAQ (reference sequence). This CDR3 has 12 amino acids. V was trimmed by 4 bases and J by 11 bases, leaving 12 bases between them. As DNA, the CDR3 is TGTGCCAGCAGCTCGCAGGGGACCTTTCAGTACTTC. It translates to CASSSQGTFQYF.

The rearrangement joins TRBV7-2 to TRBJ2-7, with TRBD2 matching over 8 bases. Germline V CDR1 and CDR2: SGHTA, FQGNSA. The CDR3 has 14 residues. Trimming at V came to 5 bases and at J to 2 bases, leaving 5 bases not matched to a gene. The CDR3 reads CASSAGTRTYEQYF. CDR3 nucleotide sequence: TGTGCCAGCAGCGCCGGGACTAGGACCTACGAGCAGTACTTC.

This clone was seen once. This sequence joins TRBV4-3 and TRBJ1-1; maybe TRBD1 (5 bases). This CDR3 is 14 amino acids long. In germline, CDR1 is LGHNA, CDR2 YSLEER. V was pared by 4 bases and J by 4 bases, with 13 bases between. CDR3: CASSLGRGGTEAFF. The DNA for the CDR3 is TGCGCCAGCAGCCTAGGACGGGGGGGCACTGAAGCTTTCTTT.

Only one count was recorded for this clone. The V and J genes are TRBV7-9 and TRBJ2-1; no reliable D call. The CDR3 is made up of 13 amino acids. Germline V lookup: CDR1 SEHNR, CDR2 FQNEAQ (reference sequence). Trimming cost V 5 bases and J 4 bases, with 9 bases left between them. The CDR3 DNA is TGTGCCAGCAGCCAGGCCAGTTACAATGAGCAGTTCTTC. Protein: CASSQASYNEQFF.

V is TRBV27 and J is TRBJ1-1; the D is unclear. The CDR3 runs 14 residues. The V gene lost 3 bases and the J gene lost 4 bases, with 12 bases spanning the gap. CDR1 MNHEY and CDR2 SMNVEV come from the germline V gene (reference sequence). DNA of the CDR3: TGTGCCAGCAGTTTGAGGAGAGTGGGCACTGAAGCTTTCTTT. It is translated as CASSLRRVGTEAFF.